Given below is one T cell receptor (beta chain) in context. The source of the sample is a study of patients and donors after allogeneic stem cell transplantation. Trimming removed 4 bases from V and 7 bases from J, with 14 bases in between. The CDR3 spans 13 residues. Germline values: CDR1 SGHRS, CDR2 YFSETQ. From the RT-PCR reads, TCRdb called clonotypes with MiXCR, one entry per CDR3 protein. The profile covers some 880,000 distinct CDR3 sequences, with about a sixth appearing a single time and 5.5% to 6.5% taken by the ten largest. This TCR came from a human donor who was either an allogeneic HSCT recipient or a stem cell or donor lymphocyte infusion donor (not recorded which). It is not recorded whose cells these are; they may come from a transplant donor. The genes are TRBV5-1 and TRBJ1-2; D might be TRBD1 (6 bases). Sequences were obtained from blood, either unsorted or a sorted T cell fraction (not recorded which). The CDR3 bases are TGCGCCAGCAGCCCCAAGGGGGAGTTTGGCTACACCTTC. Translation: CASSPKGEFGYTF. Full variable domain (remainder filled in from reference TRBV5-1 and TRBJ1-2): KAGVTQTPRYLIKTRGQQVTLSCSPISGHRSVSWYQQTPGQGLQFLFEYFSETQRNKGNFPGRFSGRQFSNSRSEMNVSTLELGDSALYLCASSPKGEFGYTFGSGTRLTVV.